The 8 T cell receptor beta chains below come from one sample, sequenced in a study of blood T cell repertoires in COVID-19. Method: immunoSEQ multiplex PCR; TCRdb's copy keeps in-frame clones and lacks some. Found here are 200,000 to 300,000 clones, roughly 86% of them singletons; the top ten hold approximately 2.5%. The sample comprised PBMCs or T cells enriched from blood (not recorded which). These receptors all come from a woman aged 18 to 35 who had recovered from COVID-19.

This clone was found once. The CDR3 protein is CASSLFRAGGNTEAFF. The CDR3 bases are TGTGCCAGCAGCTTATTCAGGGCGGGGGGAAACACTGAAGCTTTCTTT. V usage is TRBV11-2 and J usage is TRBJ1-1, with a tentative D call TRBD1 (5 bases). The CDR3 runs to 16 residues. V lost 2 bases and J 2 bases, leaving 15 bases between the germline ends. Germline-derived CDR1 and CDR2 are SGHAT and FQNNGV.

J is TRBJ2-7 and V is TRBV7-9; the match to TRBD1 covers 10 bases. V was clipped by 5 bases and J by 4 bases; unmatched bases: 14. The germline V gene has CDR1 SEHNR and CDR2 FQNEAQ (reference sequence). There are 17 residues in the CDR3. The CDR3 region is CASSPNYPGQGRYEQYF. CDR3 DNA sequence: TGTGCCAGCAGCCCAAATTATCCGGGACAGGGGAGGTACGAGCAGTACTTC.

The chain carries TRBV15 and TRBJ2-5; 13 bases fit TRBD2. Germline CDR1 LNHNV, CDR2 YYDKDF (reference sequence). This CDR3 comprises 17 residues. Trimming at V came to 1 base and at J to 2 bases, leaving 4 bases not matched to a gene. CDR3 region: CATSRGQLAGGQETQYF. The CDR3 nucleotides read TGTGCCACCAGCAGAGGCCAACTAGCGGGAGGGCAAGAGACCCAGTACTTC.

This chain links TRBV27 with TRBJ2-1, with D unresolved. Trimming took 3 bases from V and 3 from J, leaving 3 bases between them. From germline, CDR1 is MNHEY and CDR2 SMNVEV (reference sequence). The CDR3 spans 12 residues. The DNA of the CDR3 is TGTGCCAGCAGTTTCAGCTACAATGAGCAGTTCTTC. It specifies CASSFSYNEQFF.

The rearrangement uses TRBV4-1 and TRBJ2-5, with TRBD2 matching over 7 bases. Unmatched junction bases numbered 7, after V lost 0 bases and J lost 0 bases. The CDR3 is made up of 17 amino acids. The germline CDR1 and CDR2 sequences are MGHRA and YSYEKL. The CDR3 here is CASSQESGGEYQETQYF. In DNA, the CDR3 is TGCGCCAGCAGCCAAGAAAGTGGGGGGGAGTACCAAGAGACCCAGTACTTC.

The V call is TRBV7-8, the J call TRBJ1-5, with D perhaps TRBD1 (5 bases). V was pared by 5 bases and J by 3 bases, with 20 bases between. The V gene's germline CDR1 is SGHVS and CDR2 FQNEAQ. The CDR3 runs 17 residues. CDR3 nucleotide sequence: TGTGCCAGCAGCGGGCTCATGACAGCAACGGACAATCAGCCCCAGCATTTT. Translating gives CASSGLMTATDNQPQHF.

The genes are TRBV18 and TRBJ1-2, with 10 bases lining up with TRBD1. There are 15 residues in the CDR3. V dropped 4 bases and J dropped 4; count of bases not matched to a gene: 6. Germline V gene data show CDR1 as KGHSH and CDR2 as LQKENI. CDR3 sequence (DNA): TGTGCCAGCTCACTGGGGACAGGGGAGGCCTATGGCTACACCTTC. Residues: CASSLGTGEAYGYTF.

The rearrangement links TRBV11-3 to TRBJ1-2; weak D call: TRBD1 (5 bases). This CDR3 has 15 amino acids. CDR1 is SGHNT, CDR2 YENEEA, per germline. The ends were cut back, 1 base at V and 5 bases at J, with 14 bases in the middle. The CDR3 reads CASSLVDGHVYGYTF. The CDR3 DNA reads TGTGCCAGCAGCTTAGTAGACGGACACGTATATGGCTACACCTTC.